This T cell receptor beta chain was found in a study of blood T cells in healthy people across ages. The table lists this clonotype with a few counts. PCR was performed a second time for about 7 to 12 cycles using a sample-barcoded 5' primer and a J-beta primer mix. From the 5' RACE reads, TCRdb called clonotypes with MiXCR, one entry per CDR3 protein. The table lists 700,000 or so distinct CDR3 sequences, around two fifths of them singletons. Germline V lookup: CDR1 LGHDT, CDR2 YNNKEL (reference sequence). The CDR3 totals 18 residues. Trimming removed 3 bases at V and 2 bases at J, with 21 bases between.

Sequenced: blood. The receptor comes from an elderly man in good health. V usage is TRBV3-1 and J usage is TRBJ2-3; D is tentatively TRBD1 or TRBD2 (5 bases each). CDR3 bases: TGTGCCAGCAGCCATAAAGGGGCGGGCATTAGAGACACAGATACGCAGTATTTT. Protein sequence: CASSHKGAGIRDTDTQYF.